One sample yielded the 17 T cell receptor beta chains listed below, sequenced in a study of vaccination effects on CD4 cells after COVID-19. Measured with immunoSEQ multiplex PCR; TCRdb has only the in-frame clones, and not every one. The table shows roughly 23,000 clones, with over 70% occurring only once. ViraFEST expansion of antigen-specific CD4+ T cells with viral peptide pools preceded sequencing. With about ten days of culture completed, CD4+ T cells were isolated. These receptors have no identified antigens. The sequencing used CD4+ T cells from PBMCs cultured with HCoV-229E spike peptides, collected before COVID-19 vaccination. Receptor source: a human donor who received a COVID-19 vaccine.

The chain joins TRBV10-1 to TRBJ2-7; D ambiguous. The CDR3 runs to 13 residues. The germline CDR1 and CDR2 sequences are WNHNN and SYGVQD (reference sequence). Between the trimmed V and J ends, which lost 6 bases and 2 bases, there was a span of 11 bases. CDR3 loop: CASRGSRPYEQYF. The CDR3 coding sequence is TGCGCCAGCAGGGGGTCCAGGCCCTACGAGCAGTACTTC.

There are a few counts of this clone. The chain is built from TRBV9 and TRBJ2-7; 8 bases line up with TRBD1. The CDR3 contains 15 residues. Germline loops: CDR1 SGDLS, CDR2 YYNGEE. Trimming at V came to 3 bases and at J to 2 bases, leaving 7 bases not matched to a gene. Here the CDR3 DNA reads TGTGCCAGCAGCGAAGCCCCACAGGGGGCCTACGAGCAGTACTTC. It encodes CASSEAPQGAYEQYF.

The rearrangement joins TRBV5-8 to TRBJ2-4; possible D gene TRBD1, 5 bases. Germline CDR1 and CDR2: SGHTS and YDEGEE. Trimming cost V 3 bases and J 4 bases, with 11 bases left between them. The CDR3 extends over 14 amino acids. CDR3 nucleotides: TGTGCCAGCAGCTCCCAAAGGGGAAAAAACATTCAGTACTTC. It is translated as CASSSQRGKNIQYF. Supplemented by reference TRBV5-8 and TRBJ2-4, the full variable domain reads EAGVTQSPTHLIKTRGQQATLRCSPISGHTSVYWYQQALGLGLQFLLWYDEGEERNRGNFPPRFSGRQFPNYSSELNVNALELEDSALYLCASSSQRGKNIQYFGAGTRLSVL.

This rearrangement joins TRBV18 to TRBJ1-3; 7 nucleotides match TRBD1. From germline, CDR1 is KGHSH and CDR2 LQKENI. The V gene end was trimmed by 3 bases and the J gene end by 4 bases; junction bases not matched to a gene: 6. The CDR3 covers 15 residues. The CDR3 spells CASSPQGGIGNTIYF. DNA for the CDR3: TGTGCCAGCTCACCCCAGGGGGGTATCGGAAACACCATATATTTT.

This chain links TRBV7-9 with TRBJ2-1, with 14 bases matching TRBD2. Per the germline V gene, CDR1 is SEHNR and CDR2 is FQNEAQ (reference sequence). J lost 10 bases, V lost 0 bases, and 8 bases had no gene match. The CDR3 sequence is 17 residues long. The CDR3 nucleotides are TGTGCCAGCAGCTTAGCGGAGACTAGCGGGGGGGCCAACGAGCAGTTCTTC. Translated, it gives CASSLAETSGGANEQFF.

Comments on this clone: At one end, the junction sequence differs from germline, possibly due to a read error. The chain couples TRBV10-3 to TRBJ2-5; D possibly corresponds to TRBD2 (5 bases). This CDR3 has 13 residues. Germline CDR1 reads ENHRY; CDR2 reads SYGVKD. The CDR3 DNA reads as TGTGCCATCAATGAGGGCTACGCAGAGACCCAGTACTTC. Amino acids: CAINEGYAETQYF.

The V gene is TRBV30, the J gene TRBJ1-2, with D tentatively TRBD1 (5 bases). This CDR3 is 13 amino acids long. The ends were cut back, 5 bases at V and 3 bases at J, with 13 bases in the middle. The germline V gene encodes CDR1 GTSNPN and CDR2 SVGIG (reference sequence). The CDR3 DNA sequence: TGTGCCTGGGGTACTCGGGGGTACTATGGCTACACCTTC. Its protein is CAWGTRGYYGYTF.

The chain couples TRBV19 to TRBJ1-2, with TRBD1 matching 8 bases. The germline CDR1 and CDR2 sequences are LNHDA and SQIVND (reference sequence). V gave up 4 bases and J gave up 1 base; unmatched junction bases: 5. The CDR3 has 15 amino acids. CDR3 sequence: CASSTGQGLNYGYTF. The CDR3 bases are TGTGCCAGTAGTACCGGACAGGGACTTAACTATGGCTACACCTTC.

V and J are TRBV10-3 and TRBJ1-6; maybe TRBD1 (5 bases). V shed 4 bases and J shed 9 bases, with 16 bases lying between them. This CDR3 contains 15 residues. Germline CDR1 and CDR2: ENHRY and SYGVKD. CDR3 sequence: CAISAGGEVGSPLHF. The CDR3 coding sequence is TGTGCCATCAGTGCGGGGGGGGAGGTGGGTTCACCCCTCCACTTT.

The V and J genes are TRBV27 and TRBJ2-3; 9 nucleotides align to TRBD1. Germline V gives CDR1 MNHEY, CDR2 SMNVEV (reference sequence). The CDR3 covers 16 residues. The junction had 7 bases not matched to a gene; V was cut back by 4 bases and J by 2 bases. The CDR3 region is CASSSQGTGITDTQYF. CDR3 in DNA: TGTGCCAGCAGTTCTCAAGGGACAGGGATCACAGATACGCAGTATTTT.

This clone was observed once. The chain links TRBV18 to TRBJ2-1; D not resolved. CDR1 is KGHSH and CDR2 is LQKENI in the germline V gene. CDR3 size: 13 residues. V was clipped by 2 bases and J by 7 bases, with 9 bases between them. CDR3 residues: CASSPNVENEQFF. DNA of the CDR3: TGTGCCAGCTCACCAAACGTAGAGAATGAGCAGTTCTTC.

The chain uses TRBV11-2 and TRBJ1-1; D is undetermined. The CDR3 has 13 residues. Germline V CDR1 and CDR2: SGHAT, FQNNGV. Deletions cut 5 bases from V and 10 bases from J, with 17 bases between. CDR3: CASSPPPMRRAFF. CDR3 bases: TGTGCCAGCAGCCCACCCCCGATGCGCAGAGCTTTCTTT. The full variable domain, completed using reference TRBV11-2 and TRBJ1-1, is EAGVAQSPRYKIIEKRQSVAFWCNPISGHATLYWYQQILGQGPKLLIQFQNNGVVDDSQLPKDRFSAERLKGVDSTLKIQPAKLEDSAVYLCASSPPPMRRAFFGQGTRLTVV.

The rearrangement joins TRBV25-1 to TRBJ2-7; no definite D call. The CDR3 is made up of 13 amino acids. The V end lost 3 bases, the J end lost 6 bases, and 12 bases lay between the germline ends. The V gene's germline CDR1 is MGHDK and CDR2 SYGVNS. CDR3 sequence (DNA): TGTGCCAGCAGTGATAGGTGGGCATTCGAGCAGTACTTC. Translated, it gives CASSDRWAFEQYF.

V usage is TRBV11-2 and J usage is TRBJ2-7; 7 nucleotides align to TRBD1. V shed 1 base, J shed 9 bases, and the junction held 0 bases outside the gene matches. In germline, CDR1 is SGHAT, CDR2 FQNNGV. This CDR3 is 11 amino acids long. The CDR3 bases are TGTGCCAGCAGCTTAGCAGGGGGGCAGTACTTC. It encodes CASSLAGGQYF.

The chain uses TRBV12-3 or TRBV12-4 and TRBJ2-1; D gene unclear. The V end lost 4 bases, the J end lost 14 bases, and 15 bases lay between the germline ends. The CDR3 is 12 amino acids. As DNA, the CDR3 is TGTGCCAGCAGTTCCCTCCGGGCTTGGAAGTTCTTC. Translating it yields CASSSLRAWKFF.

The chain recombines TRBV4-1 with TRBJ1-2; D is undetermined. Germline V gene data show CDR1 as MGHRA and CDR2 as YSYEKL. The CDR3 consists of 16 residues. Trimming removed 0 bases at V and 0 bases at J, with 11 bases between. The CDR3 is CASSQESSVANYGYTF. The CDR3 coding sequence is TGCGCCAGCAGCCAAGAATCGAGCGTAGCTAACTATGGCTACACCTTC.

The V call is TRBV5-1, the J call TRBJ2-3; no definite D call. In germline, CDR1 is SGHRS, CDR2 YFSETQ. The ends were cut back, 1 base at V and 6 bases at J, with 6 bases in the middle. This CDR3 has 12 amino acids. This chain's CDR3 is CASSLQRDTQYF. The CDR3 region has the DNA TGCGCCAGCAGCTTGCAGAGGGATACGCAGTATTTT.